What follows describes a single T cell receptor (beta chain). Its antigen is currently unknown. This record comes from a study of CD4 T cells in relation to SARS-CoV-2 and coronaviruses. Findings of the study overall: Crossreactivity was assessed only for spike protein, not other viral proteins. In about 65% of donors, memory CD4+ clonotypes crossrecognized SARS-CoV-2 and at least one common cold coronavirus spike. No donor gave both pre-pandemic and post-infection samples.

Data came from immunoSEQ multiplex PCR; TCRdb stores just in-frame clones and leaves some out. The sample includes around 23,000 clones, about 70% seen only once; the top ten take under 20%. Unexposed donor CD4+ T cells date from 2011-2018, before the COVID-19 pandemic. CD4+ T cells were isolated from the cells after roughly 11 days of culture. V was pared by 6 bases and J by 1 base, with 18 bases between. The CDR3 consists of 17 residues. The germline CDR1 and CDR2 sequences are SEHNR and FQNEAQ (reference sequence). The receptor was derived from a human donor in good health. Source material: CD4+ T cells from PBMCs, cultured in vitro. The chain combines TRBV7-9 with TRBJ2-2, with D uncertain. The CDR3 region is CASSLERGGGNTGELFF. CDR3 sequence (DNA): TGTGCCAGCAGTCTAGAGCGTGGTGGCGGGAACACCGGGGAGCTGTTTTTT.